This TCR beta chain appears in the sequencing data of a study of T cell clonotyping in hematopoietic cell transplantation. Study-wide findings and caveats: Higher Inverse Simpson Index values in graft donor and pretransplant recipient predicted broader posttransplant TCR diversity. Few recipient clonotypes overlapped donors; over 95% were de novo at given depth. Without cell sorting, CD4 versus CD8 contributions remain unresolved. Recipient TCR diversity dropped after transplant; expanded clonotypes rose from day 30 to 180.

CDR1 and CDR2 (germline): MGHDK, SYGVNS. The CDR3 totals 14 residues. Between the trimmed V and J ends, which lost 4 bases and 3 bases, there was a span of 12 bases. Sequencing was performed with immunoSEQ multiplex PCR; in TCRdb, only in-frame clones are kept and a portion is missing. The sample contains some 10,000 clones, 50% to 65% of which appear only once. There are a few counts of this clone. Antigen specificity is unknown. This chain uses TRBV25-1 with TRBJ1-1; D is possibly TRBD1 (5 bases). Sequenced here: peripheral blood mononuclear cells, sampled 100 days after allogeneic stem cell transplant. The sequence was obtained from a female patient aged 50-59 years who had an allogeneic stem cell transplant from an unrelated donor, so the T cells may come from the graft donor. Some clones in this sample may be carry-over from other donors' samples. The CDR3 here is CASSGGGLDTEAFF. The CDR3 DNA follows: TGTGCCAGCAGTGGTGGGGGTTTGGACACTGAAGCTTTCTTT.